This T cell receptor beta chain was retrieved from a study of shared clonotypes between healthy human individuals. Everyone who donated was a Caucasian adult who lived in Nashville, Tennessee. The unsorted samples took 85 million or so PBMCs to get genomic DNA. This was a deep-level run. The table came from immunoSEQ multiplex PCR; TCRdb's copy has only in-frame clones and leaves some out. The table records hundreds of thousands of clones, roughly 79% of them present only once. This CDR3 is built from 14 residues. In germline, CDR1 is SQVTM, CDR2 ANQGSEA. The junction had 8 bases not matched to a gene; V was cut back by 6 bases and J by 2 bases.

The rearrangement uses TRBV29-1 and TRBJ2-7; 9 bases agree with TRBD1. This sequence was found in a woman aged 35 to 49 in good health. Some clones in this sample may be carry-over from other donors' samples. Sequences were obtained from PBMCs. The CDR3 region has the DNA TGCAGCGTGGGGGACAGGGTAAACCCCTACGAGCAGTACTTC. The encoded protein is CSVGDRVNPYEQYF.